This paragraph reports one TCR beta chain. The antigen remains undetermined. The junction had 6 bases not matched to a gene; V was cut back by 2 bases and J by 5 bases. The CDR3 is 14 residues long. Per germline, CDR1 MNHEY and CDR2 SMNVEV (reference sequence). This sample was taken from a study of cytomegalovirus exposure and HLA in healthy donors. Study results and limitations: In an earlier analysis, most TCR beta V segments were productive about 87% or about 30% of the time. Sequencing probably produced one cluster of sequence variants that were highly shared.

The primer mix had 60 Vbeta and 13 Jbeta primers. Data came from immunoSEQ multiplex PCR; TCRdb stores just in-frame clones and leaves some out. The table lists roughly 150,000 clones, over 75% of them singletons. This receptor was obtained from a man between 25 and 39 years old in good health and CMV-seropositive. Input material: PBMCs. This chain links TRBV27 with TRBJ2-7, with TRBD2 identical over 7 bases. The CDR3 region is CASSLGAGVDEQYF. CDR3 DNA sequence: TGTGCCAGCAGTTTAGGGGCGGGAGTAGACGAGCAGTACTTC.